The clone carrying this T cell receptor beta chain was detected ten times or more. Antigen unknown. This specimen comes from a study of T cells in Graves' hyperthyroidism and ophthalmopathy. Template material for amplifying TCR beta CDR3 regions consisted of RNA transcripts. With the HTBI primer set, the TCR CDR3 went through a first round of RT-PCR. TCRdb itself ran the multiplex PCR reads through MiXCR, one entry per CDR3 protein. The sample contains approximately 530,000 distinct CDR3 sequences, 16% of which appear only once. General study results and limits: Ophthalmopathy stood apart from stable hyperthyroidism in a 13 V-J model.

The sequenced sample consisted of blood. This TCR was sampled from a woman between 18 and 29 years old with Graves' hyperthyroidism.

The CDR3 sequence is CASSPGVTDTQYF. The DNA for the CDR3 is TGTGCCAGCAGCCCGGGAGTTACAGATACGCAGTATTTT. The chain carries TRBV7-2 and TRBJ2-3, with a weak D call TRBD2 (6 bases). The CDR3 runs 13 residues. Germline lookup yields CDR1 SGHTA and CDR2 FQGNSA. V lost 5 bases and J 3 bases, leaving 9 bases between the germline ends.